The text below deals with one T cell receptor (beta chain). This sample was taken from a study of cytomegalovirus exposure and HLA in healthy donors. The PCR contained 60 Vbeta and 13 Jbeta primers. Assay used: immunoSEQ multiplex PCR; TCRdb lists only in-frame clones, some missing. This repertoire shows 75,000 to 90,000 clones, around 73% found once; its top ten account for approximately 8.9%. From germline, CDR1 is SQVTM and CDR2 ANQGSEA. Trimming took off 4 bases at V and 1 base at J, with 7 bases between the two ends. The CDR3 totals 12 residues. The clonotype was recovered from a woman between 35 and 50 years old in good health and CMV-seropositive. This chain links TRBV29-1 with TRBJ1-2; D perhaps matches TRBD1 (5 bases). What was sequenced was PBMCs. CDR3 coding DNA: TGCAGCGTTGGACAGCATAACTATGGCTACACCTTC. Its protein is CSVGQHNYGYTF.